The TCR beta chain described here comes from a study of T cells in tuberculosis. Per the germline V gene, CDR1 is SGHAT and CDR2 is FQNNGV. The ends lost 3 bases at V and 4 bases at J; junction bases unmatched: 5. The CDR3 runs to 15 residues. Regarding time point: new active TB diagnosis, blood taken before or within 7 days of starting treatment. The assay was immunoSEQ multiplex PCR, and TCRdb's table has in-frame clones only and misses some. The data contain about 49,000 clones, 90% to 95% of them singletons. The material sequenced was PBMCs, taken at tuberculosis diagnosis. The clonotype comes from an adult with tuberculosis. The chain recombines TRBV11-2 with TRBJ2-1; 8 nucleotides line up with TRBD2. The CDR3 region has the DNA TGTGCCAGCAGCTTTAGCGGGAACTATTACAATGAGCAGTTCTTC. This codes for CASSFSGNYYNEQFF. The variable domain in full, completed from reference TRBV11-2 and TRBJ2-1, reads EAGVAQSPRYKIIEKRQSVAFWCNPISGHATLYWYQQILGQGPKLLIQFQNNGVVDDSQLPKDRFSAERLKGVDSTLKIQPAKLEDSAVYLCASSFSGNYYNEQFFGPGTRLTVL.